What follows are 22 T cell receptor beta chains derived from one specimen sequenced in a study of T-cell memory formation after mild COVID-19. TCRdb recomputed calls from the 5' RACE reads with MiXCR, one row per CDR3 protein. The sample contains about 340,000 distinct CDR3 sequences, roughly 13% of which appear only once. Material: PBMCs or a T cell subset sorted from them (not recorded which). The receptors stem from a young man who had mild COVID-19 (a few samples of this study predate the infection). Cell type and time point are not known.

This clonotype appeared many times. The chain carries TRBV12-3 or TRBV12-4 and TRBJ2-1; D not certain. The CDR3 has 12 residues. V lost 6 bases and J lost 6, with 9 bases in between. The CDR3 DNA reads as TGTGCCAGCAGCCCCCCGGGCAATGAGCAGTTCTTC. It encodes CASSPPGNEQFF.

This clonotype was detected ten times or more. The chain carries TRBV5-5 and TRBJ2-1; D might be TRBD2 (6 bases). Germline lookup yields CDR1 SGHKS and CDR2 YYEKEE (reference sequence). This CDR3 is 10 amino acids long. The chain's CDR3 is CAGGLHEQFF. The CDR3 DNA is TGTGCTGGGGGACTCCATGAGCAGTTCTTC.

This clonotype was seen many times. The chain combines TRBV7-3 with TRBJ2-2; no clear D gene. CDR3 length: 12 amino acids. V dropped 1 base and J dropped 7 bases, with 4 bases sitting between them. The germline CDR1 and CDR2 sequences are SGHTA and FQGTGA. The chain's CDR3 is CASSLIGGELFF. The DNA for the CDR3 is TGTGCCAGCAGCTTAATAGGCGGGGAGCTGTTTTTT. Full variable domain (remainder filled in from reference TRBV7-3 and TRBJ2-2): GAGVSQTPSNKVTEKGKYVELRCDPISGHTALYWYRQSLGQGPEFLIYFQGTGAADDSGLPNDRFFAVRPEGSVSTLKIQRTERGDSAVYLCASSLIGGELFFGEGSRLTVL.

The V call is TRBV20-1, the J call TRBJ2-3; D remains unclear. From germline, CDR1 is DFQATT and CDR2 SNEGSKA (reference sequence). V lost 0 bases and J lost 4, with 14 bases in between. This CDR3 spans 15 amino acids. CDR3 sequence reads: CSARDRFRLSDTQYF. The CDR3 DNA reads TGCAGTGCTAGAGATCGTTTTAGGTTATCAGATACGCAGTATTTT.

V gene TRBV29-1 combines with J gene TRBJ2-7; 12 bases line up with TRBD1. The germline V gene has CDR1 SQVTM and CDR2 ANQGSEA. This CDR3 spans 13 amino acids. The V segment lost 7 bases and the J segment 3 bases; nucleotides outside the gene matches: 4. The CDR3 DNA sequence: TGCAGCGCGGGACAGGGGGCCGGCTACGAGCAGTACGTC. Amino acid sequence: CSAGQGAGYEQYV.

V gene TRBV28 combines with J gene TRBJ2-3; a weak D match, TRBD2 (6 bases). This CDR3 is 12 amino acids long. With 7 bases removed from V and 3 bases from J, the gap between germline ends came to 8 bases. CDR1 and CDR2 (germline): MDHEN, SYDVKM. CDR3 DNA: TGTGCCAGCAACCGGGAGACAGATACGCAGTATTTT. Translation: CASNRETDTQYF.

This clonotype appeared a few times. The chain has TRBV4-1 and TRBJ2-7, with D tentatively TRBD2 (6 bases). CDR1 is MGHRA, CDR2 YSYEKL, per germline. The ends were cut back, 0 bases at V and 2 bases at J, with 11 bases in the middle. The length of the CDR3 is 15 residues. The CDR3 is CASSQDSGGAYEQYV. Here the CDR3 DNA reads TGCGCCAGCAGCCAAGATTCGGGCGGGGCCTACGAGCAGTACGTC.

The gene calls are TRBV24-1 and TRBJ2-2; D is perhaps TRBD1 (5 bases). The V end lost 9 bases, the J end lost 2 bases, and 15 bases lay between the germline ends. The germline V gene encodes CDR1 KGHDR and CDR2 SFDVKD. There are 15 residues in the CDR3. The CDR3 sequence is CATGAFDGNTGELFF. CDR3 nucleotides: TGTGCCACCGGGGCGTTTGACGGAAACACCGGGGAGCTGTTTTTT.

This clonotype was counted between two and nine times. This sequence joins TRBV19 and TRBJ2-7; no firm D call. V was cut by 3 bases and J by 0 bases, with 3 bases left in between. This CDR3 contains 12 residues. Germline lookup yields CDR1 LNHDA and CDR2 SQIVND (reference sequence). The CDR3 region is CASSIGSYEQYF. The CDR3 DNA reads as TGTGCCAGTAGTATCGGCTCCTACGAGCAGTACTTC. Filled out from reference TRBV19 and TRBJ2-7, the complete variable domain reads DGGITQSPKYLFRKEGQNVTLSCEQNLNHDAMYWYRQDPGQGLRLIYYSQIVNDFQKGDIAEGYSVSREKKESFPLTVTSAQKNPTAFYLCASSIGSYEQYFGPGTRLTVT.

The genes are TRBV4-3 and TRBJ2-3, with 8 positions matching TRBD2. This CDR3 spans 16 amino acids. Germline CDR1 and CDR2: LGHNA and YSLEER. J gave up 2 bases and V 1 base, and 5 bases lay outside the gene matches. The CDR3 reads CASSQGTSPNTDTQYF. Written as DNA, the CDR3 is TGCGCCAGCAGCCAAGGGACTAGCCCAAACACAGATACGCAGTATTTT.

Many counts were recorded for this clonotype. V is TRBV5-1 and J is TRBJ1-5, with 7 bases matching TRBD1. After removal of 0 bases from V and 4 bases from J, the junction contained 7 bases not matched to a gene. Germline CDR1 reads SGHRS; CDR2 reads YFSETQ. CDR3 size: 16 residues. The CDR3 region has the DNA TGCGCCAGCAGCTTGGGGGCACAGGGGATGAATCAGCCCCAGCATTTT. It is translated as CASSLGAQGMNQPQHF.

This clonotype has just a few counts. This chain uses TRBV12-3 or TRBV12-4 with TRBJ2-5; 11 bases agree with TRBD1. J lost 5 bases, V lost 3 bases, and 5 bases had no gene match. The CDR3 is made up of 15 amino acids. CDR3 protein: CASSFRTGGWETQYF. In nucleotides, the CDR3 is TGTGCCAGCAGTTTTAGGACAGGGGGCTGGGAGACCCAGTACTTC.

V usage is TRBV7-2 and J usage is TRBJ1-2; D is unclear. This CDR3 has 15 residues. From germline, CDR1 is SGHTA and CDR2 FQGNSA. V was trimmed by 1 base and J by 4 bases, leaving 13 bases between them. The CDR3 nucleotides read TGTGCCAGCAGCTTAGATAGTTTGACGGGCTATGGCTACACCTTC. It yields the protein CASSLDSLTGYGYTF.

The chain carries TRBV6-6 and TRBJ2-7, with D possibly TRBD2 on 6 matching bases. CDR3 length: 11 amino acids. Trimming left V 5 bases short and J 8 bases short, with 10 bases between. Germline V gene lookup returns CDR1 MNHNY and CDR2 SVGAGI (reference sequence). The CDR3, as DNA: TGTGCCAGCAGTCCGGGACTGCAGCAGTACGTC. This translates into CASSPGLQQYV.

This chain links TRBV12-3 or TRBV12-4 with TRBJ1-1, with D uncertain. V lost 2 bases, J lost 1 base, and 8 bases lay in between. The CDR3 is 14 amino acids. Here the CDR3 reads CASSLRYSNTEAFF. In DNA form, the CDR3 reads TGTGCCAGCAGTTTACGGTACTCGAACACTGAAGCTTTCTTT.

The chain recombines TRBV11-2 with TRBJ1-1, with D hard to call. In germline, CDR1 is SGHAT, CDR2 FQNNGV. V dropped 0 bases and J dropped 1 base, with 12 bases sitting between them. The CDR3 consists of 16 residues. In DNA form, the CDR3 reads TGTGCCAGCAGCTTAGACTGGGGAGACCAGAACACTGAAGCTTTCTTT. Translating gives CASSLDWGDQNTEAFF.

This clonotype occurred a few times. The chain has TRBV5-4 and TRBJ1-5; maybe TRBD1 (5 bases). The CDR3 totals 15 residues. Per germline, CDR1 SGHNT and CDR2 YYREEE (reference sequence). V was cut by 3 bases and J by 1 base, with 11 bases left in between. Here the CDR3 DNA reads TGTGCCAGCAGCTGGGCAGGGTCGAGCAATCAGCCCCAGCATTTT. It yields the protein CASSWAGSSNQPQHF.

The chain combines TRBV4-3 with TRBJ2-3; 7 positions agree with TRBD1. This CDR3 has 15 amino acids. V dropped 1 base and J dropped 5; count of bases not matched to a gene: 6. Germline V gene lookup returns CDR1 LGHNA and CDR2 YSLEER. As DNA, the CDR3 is TGCGCCAGCAGCCAAGCAGGGACAGCCGTAGATACGCAGTATTTT. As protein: CASSQAGTAVDTQYF.

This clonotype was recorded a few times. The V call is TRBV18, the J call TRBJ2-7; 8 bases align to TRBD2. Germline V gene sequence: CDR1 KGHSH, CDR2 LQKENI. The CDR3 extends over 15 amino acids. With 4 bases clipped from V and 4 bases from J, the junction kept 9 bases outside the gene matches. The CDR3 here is CASSLGGEGLYEQYV. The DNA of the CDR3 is TGTGCCAGCTCACTCGGGGGGGAAGGATTGTACGAGCAGTACGTC.

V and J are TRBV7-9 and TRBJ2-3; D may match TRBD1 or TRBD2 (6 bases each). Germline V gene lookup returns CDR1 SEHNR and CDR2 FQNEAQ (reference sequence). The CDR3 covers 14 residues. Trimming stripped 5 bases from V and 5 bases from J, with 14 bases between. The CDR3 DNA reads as TGTGCCAGCAGCCCCGGAAGGGGGGTAGATACGCAGTATTTT. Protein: CASSPGRGVDTQYF.

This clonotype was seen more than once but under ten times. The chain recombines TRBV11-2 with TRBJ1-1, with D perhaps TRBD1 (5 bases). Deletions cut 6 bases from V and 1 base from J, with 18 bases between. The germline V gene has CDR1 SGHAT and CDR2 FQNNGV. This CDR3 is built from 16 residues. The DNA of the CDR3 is TGTGCCAGCAGACAAATCACCGGGACGGAGAACACTGAAGCTTTCTTT. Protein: CASRQITGTENTEAFF.

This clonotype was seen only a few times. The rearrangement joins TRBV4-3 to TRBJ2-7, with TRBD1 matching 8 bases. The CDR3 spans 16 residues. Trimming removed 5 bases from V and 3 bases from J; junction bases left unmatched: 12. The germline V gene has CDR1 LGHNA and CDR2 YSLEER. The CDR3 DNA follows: TGCGCCAGCAGCATTAATCCCGGACAGGGAGTCTACGAGCAGTACTTC. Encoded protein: CASSINPGQGVYEQYF.